Below, 29 T cell receptor beta chains from the same sample are listed, as sequenced in a study of shared clonotypes between healthy human individuals. Generated by immunoSEQ multiplex PCR, the TCRdb table keeps only in-frame clones and is missing some. Of around 1.6 million clones listed, approximately 98% are singletons. Source material: naive CD4+ T cells sorted from blood. This sample's subset: CD45RA+ positively selected. Source of these receptors: a man under 40 in good health.

This chain connects TRBV7-2 to TRBJ1-5; D possibly corresponds to TRBD1 (6 bases). Germline V gives CDR1 SGHTA, CDR2 FQGNSA. The CDR3 is 14 amino acids. The V end was cut by 3 bases, the J end by 6 bases, with 12 bases between. CDR3 loop: CASSLTAQGQPQHF. The DNA of the CDR3 is TGTGCCAGCAGCTTGACAGCACAGGGTCAGCCCCAGCATTTT.

V is TRBV28 and J is TRBJ2-7; D may be TRBD1 or TRBD2 (5 bases each). CDR1 and CDR2 (germline): MDHEN, SYDVKM. CDR3 length: 16 residues. Trimming left V 6 bases short and J 2 bases short, with 20 bases between. The CDR3 sequence: CASRRPGPGSAYEQYF. CDR3 DNA: TGTGCCAGCAGACGCCCGGGACCGGGTTCAGCCTACGAGCAGTACTTC.

The chain uses TRBV2 and TRBJ1-5, with TRBD1 matching 7 bases. J gave up 1 base and V 5 bases, and 5 bases lay outside the gene matches. There are 15 residues in the CDR3. Germline V gene lookup returns CDR1 SNHLY and CDR2 FYNNEI. This CDR3 is CASSPGTASNQPQHF. Here the CDR3 DNA reads TGTGCCAGCAGTCCCGGGACAGCCAGCAATCAGCCCCAGCATTTT.

The chain is built from TRBV2 and TRBJ1-2; D might be TRBD1 (6 bases). The CDR3 totals 13 residues. Germline lookup yields CDR1 SNHLY and CDR2 FYNNEI. Trimming removed 6 bases from V and 6 bases from J, with 14 bases in between. The CDR3 loop is CASSPGTSNGYTF. The CDR3 nucleotides read TGTGCCAGCAGCCCCGGGACAAGTAATGGCTACACCTTC.

This chain connects TRBV27 to TRBJ1-2, with no clear D. The CDR3 contains 13 residues. V was cut by 6 bases and J by 9 bases, with 17 bases left in between. In germline, CDR1 is MNHEY, CDR2 SMNVEV (reference sequence). This chain's CDR3 is CASSRMNADRYTF. The CDR3 DNA reads TGTGCCAGCAGCAGGATGAATGCGGACCGCTACACCTTC.

The chain recombines TRBV7-2 with TRBJ2-1, with TRBD1 matching over 9 bases. CDR1 is SGHTA and CDR2 is FQGNSA in the germline V gene. The V gene end was trimmed by 8 bases and the J gene end by 5 bases; junction bases not matched to a gene: 7. This CDR3 region has 14 residues. CDR3 bases: TGTGCCAGCGGCCAGGGACAGGGAAACAATGAGCAGTTCTTC. Translating it yields CASGQGQGNNEQFF.

The chain uses TRBV5-1 and TRBJ2-1; 12 bases are a match to TRBD2. The CDR3 is 13 amino acids. V gave up 0 bases and J gave up 16 bases; unmatched junction bases: 5. CDR1 SGHRS and CDR2 YFSETQ come from the germline V gene. CDR3 protein: CASSLELAGGYFF. The DNA for the CDR3 is TGCGCCAGCAGCTTGGAACTAGCGGGAGGTTATTTCTTC. Filled out from reference TRBV5-1 and TRBJ2-1, the complete variable domain reads KAGVTQTPRYLIKTRGQQVTLSCSPISGHRSVSWYQQTPGQGLQFLFEYFSETQRNKGNFPGRFSGRQFSNSRSEMNVSTLELGDSALYLCASSLELAGGYFFGPGTRLTVL.

The V and J genes are TRBV5-6 and TRBJ1-4; possibly TRBD1 for D (5 bases). The CDR3 is made up of 15 amino acids. The germline V gene has CDR1 SGHDT and CDR2 YYEEEE. Trimming pared 4 bases from V and 7 bases from J, leaving 17 bases between. This CDR3 is CASSRIRGVREKLFF. The CDR3 DNA reads as TGTGCCAGCAGCAGGATCCGGGGGGTGCGTGAAAAACTGTTTTTT. The full variable domain, its missing parts supplied by reference TRBV5-6 and TRBJ1-4, is DAGVTQSPTHLIKTRGQQVTLRCSPKSGHDTVSWYQQALGQGPQFIFQYYEEEERQRGNFPDRFSGHQFPNYSSELNVNALLLGDSALYLCASSRIRGVREKLFFGSGTQLSVL.

The rearrangement joins TRBV19 to TRBJ1-5; D gene uncertain. CDR1 is LNHDA and CDR2 is SQIVND in the germline V gene (reference sequence). The CDR3 runs to 18 residues. V lost 1 base to trimming and J lost 6 bases, with 22 bases between them. CDR3 nucleotides: TGTGCCAGTAGTATAGGTACACCCACCGGCTGGCACCTTCAGCCCCAGCATTTT. Residues: CASSIGTPTGWHLQPQHF.

The chain recombines TRBV11-1 with TRBJ2-7; 12 nucleotides match TRBD2. CDR1 and CDR2 (germline): SGHAT, FQDESV (reference sequence). The length of the CDR3 is 15 residues. The junction had 8 bases not matched to a gene; V was cut back by 4 bases and J by 7 bases. The CDR3 DNA follows: TGTGCCAGCAGCTCTAGACTAGCGGGAGTGGAAGAGCAGTACTTC. Its protein product is CASSSRLAGVEEQYF.

V and J are TRBV9 and TRBJ2-5, with 7 positions matching TRBD1. From germline, CDR1 is SGDLS and CDR2 YYNGEE. V lost 4 bases, J lost 11 bases, and 11 bases stayed unmatched. The CDR3 sequence is 13 residues long. In nucleotides, the CDR3 is TGTGCCAGCAGCCCAGGACAGGCCGTAAAGCAGTACTTC. Protein: CASSPGQAVKQYF.

V is TRBV9 and J is TRBJ2-1; 8 nucleotides agree with TRBD2. Germline values: CDR1 SGDLS, CDR2 YYNGEE. V lost 9 bases and J lost 6; bases outside the gene matches: 11. The CDR3 is 14 residues long. As DNA, the CDR3 is TGTGCCACCACCCAACTAGCGGTAGGCAATGAGCAGTTCTTC. As protein: CATTQLAVGNEQFF. Full variable domain (missing parts from reference TRBV9 and TRBJ2-1): DSGVTQTPKHLITATGQRVTLRCSPRSGDLSVYWYQQSLDQGLQFLIQYYNGEERAKGNILERFSAQQFPDLHSELNLSSLELGDSALYFCATTQLAVGNEQFFGPGTRLTVL.

CDR3 amino acids: CASSQELISTDTQYF. The CDR3 DNA reads TGTGCCAGCAGCCAAGAACTAATAAGCACAGATACGCAGTATTTT. The rearrangement joins TRBV14 to TRBJ2-3; D is ambiguous. This CDR3 contains 15 residues. V was trimmed by 0 bases and J by 0 bases, leaving 7 bases between them. Per the germline V gene, CDR1 is SGHDN and CDR2 is FVKESK.

The chain joins TRBV7-6 to TRBJ1-4, with D hard to call. V gave up 5 bases and J gave up 8 bases, with 12 bases separating them. Germline CDR1 is SGHVS and CDR2 is FNYEAQ. The length of the CDR3 is 13 residues. The CDR3: CASSHLGEEKLFF. CDR3 coding DNA: TGTGCCAGCAGCCACTTAGGAGAGGAAAAACTGTTTTTT.

The chain recombines TRBV2 with TRBJ1-4, with unresolved D. Germline CDR1 SNHLY, CDR2 FYNNEI. Between the trimmed V and J ends, which lost 0 bases and 4 bases, there was a span of 9 bases. The CDR3 length is 15 residues. The CDR3 region has the DNA TGTGCCAGCAGTGAAGCATGGGCAGTTAATGAAAAACTGTTTTTT. Amino acid sequence: CASSEAWAVNEKLFF.

This chain connects TRBV5-1 to TRBJ2-3; tentative D call: TRBD2 (5 bases). The CDR3 is made up of 17 amino acids. V shed 2 bases and J shed 4 bases, with 20 bases lying between them. Germline values: CDR1 SGHRS, CDR2 YFSETQ. In DNA form, the CDR3 reads TGCGCCAGCAGCTTCTCCACTAGAGCGGCCTACCCAGATACGCAGTATTTT. It specifies CASSFSTRAAYPDTQYF.

This clone was recorded once. The chain carries TRBV5-1 and TRBJ1-3; weak D call: TRBD1 (5 bases). From germline, CDR1 is SGHRS and CDR2 YFSETQ. Trimming pared 1 base from V and 1 base from J, leaving 9 bases between. The CDR3 loop spans 15 amino acids. The CDR3 protein is CASSLNGGSGNTIYF. In DNA form, the CDR3 reads TGCGCCAGCAGCTTGAACGGGGGATCTGGAAACACCATATATTTT.

The chain couples TRBV19 to TRBJ2-7; D may be TRBD2 (7 bases). This CDR3 contains 15 residues. V lost 5 bases to trimming and J lost 2 bases, with 16 bases between them. CDR1 and CDR2 from the germline V gene are LNHDA and SQIVND (reference sequence). This CDR3 reads CASSAQRGGAYEQYF. In DNA, the CDR3 is TGTGCCAGTAGTGCTCAAAGAGGGGGGGCCTACGAGCAGTACTTC.

J is TRBJ2-1 and V is TRBV2; 11 positions match TRBD2. J gave up 5 bases and V 4 bases, and 7 bases lay outside the gene matches. Germline-derived CDR1 and CDR2 are SNHLY and FYNNEI. The CDR3 loop spans 16 amino acids. The CDR3 here is CASSGLLLAGDNEQFF. The CDR3 nucleotides are TGTGCCAGCAGTGGCCTTTTACTAGCGGGAGACAATGAGCAGTTCTTC.

V is TRBV5-1 and J is TRBJ1-2; D gene uncertain. The CDR3 totals 13 residues. Germline V gene data show CDR1 as SGHRS and CDR2 as YFSETQ. V was trimmed by 0 bases and J by 6 bases, leaving 9 bases between them. The CDR3 here is CASSLEGYNGYTF. In DNA, the CDR3 is TGCGCCAGCAGCTTGGAAGGGTATAATGGCTACACCTTC.

The gene calls are TRBV5-1 and TRBJ1-2; a possible D gene is TRBD1 (5 bases). The V gene's germline CDR1 is SGHRS and CDR2 YFSETQ. The CDR3 consists of 14 residues. Trimming shortened V by 1 base and J by 8 bases, and 15 bases separated the two germline ends. This CDR3 is CASSLLTGDIGYTF. CDR3 sequence (DNA): TGCGCCAGCAGCTTGTTGACGGGGGATATAGGCTACACCTTC.

The V and J genes are TRBV10-1 and TRBJ2-3, with 11 positions matching TRBD2. CDR3 size: 17 residues. V was pared by 3 bases and J by 1 base, with 6 bases of the junction left unmatched. The germline V gene encodes CDR1 WNHNN and CDR2 SYGVQD (reference sequence). CDR3 in amino acids: CASSEAGTSGRTDTQYF. Here the CDR3 DNA reads TGCGCCAGCAGTGAAGCCGGGACTAGCGGACGCACAGATACGCAGTATTTT.

This sequence joins TRBV14 and TRBJ2-1; the D gene is possibly TRBD1 (6 bases). The CDR3 runs to 14 residues. V was shortened by 3 bases and J by 9 bases, with 15 bases between the two germline ends. Germline lookup yields CDR1 SGHDN and CDR2 FVKESK. This CDR3 is CASSHLQGTGEQFF. As DNA, the CDR3 is TGTGCCAGCAGCCATTTACAGGGAACGGGTGAGCAGTTCTTC.

The chain employs TRBV5-1 and TRBJ2-7; D call uncertain. Germline assignment: CDR1 SGHRS and CDR2 YFSETQ. This CDR3 contains 14 residues. The V and J ends lost 1 base and 6 bases respectively, with 14 bases between them. The CDR3 sequence is CASSLWENKGEQYF. CDR3 in DNA: TGCGCCAGCAGCTTGTGGGAAAATAAGGGCGAGCAGTACTTC.

On this clone itself: The junction does not match germline at one end; this may be a read error. This chain links TRBV18 with TRBJ1-1; D is ambiguous. The CDR3 has 12 amino acids. Germline CDR1 and CDR2: KGHSH and LQKENI. The CDR3 DNA is TGTGCCAGCTCACTCCAGGAGACTGGAGCTTTCTTT. Protein product: CASSLQETGAFF.

This clone was seen only once. The chain recombines TRBV7-9 with TRBJ2-7; weak D call: TRBD2 (5 bases). Germline values: CDR1 SEHNR, CDR2 FQNEAQ (reference sequence). V gave up 0 bases and J gave up 2 bases, with 14 bases separating them. CDR3 size: 16 residues. CDR3 nucleotide sequence: TGTGCCAGCAGCTTAGCGCCACCCGCGACTACCTACGAGCAGTACTTC. It encodes CASSLAPPATTYEQYF.

The chain combines TRBV23-1 with TRBJ2-7; D is undetermined. TRBV23-1 is known as an ORF, though its function is uncertain. Trimming cost V 9 bases and J 3 bases, with 15 bases left between them. The CDR3 is 13 residues long. The CDR3 sequence is CASISLEGYEQYF. CDR3 in DNA: TGCGCCAGTATCTCCTTGGAAGGCTACGAGCAGTACTTC.

The rearrangement joins TRBV28 to TRBJ1-1, with D maybe TRBD1 (6 bases). Germline loops: CDR1 MDHEN, CDR2 SYDVKM. This CDR3 contains 13 residues. Trimming shortened V by 7 bases and J by 11 bases, and 20 bases separated the two germline ends. DNA of the CDR3: TGTGCCAGCACCCCTCGGAGGGACACTGGGGCTTTCTTT. This encodes CASTPRRDTGAFF.

The chain has TRBV7-8 and TRBJ2-5; 10 bases fit TRBD2. The J segment lost 4 bases and the V segment lost 4 bases, leaving 3 bases of the junction unmatched. Per germline, CDR1 SGHVS and CDR2 FQNEAQ. CDR3 length: 14 amino acids. As DNA, the CDR3 is TGTGCCAGCAGCTCCGTAGCGGGGGGAGAGACCCAGTACTTC. It encodes CASSSVAGGETQYF.